This T cell receptor beta chain was captured by sequencing in a study of blood T cell repertoires in COVID-19. This CDR3 is 13 amino acids long. The V end was cut by 3 bases, the J end by 4 bases, with 12 bases between. Germline V gene data show CDR1 as DFQATT and CDR2 as SNEGSKA (reference sequence). Assay: immunoSEQ multiplex PCR; the TCRdb copy retains only in-frame clones and omits some. This table has 400,000 to 450,000 clones, 85% to 90% appearing once. Recruits, aged roughly 18 to 90 years, lived in 24 US areas. The chain couples TRBV20-1 to TRBJ1-2; D remains ambiguous. The sequenced sample was PBMCs or T cells enriched from blood (not recorded which). This TCR came from a man in his thirties or forties who had recovered from COVID-19. CDR3 sequence reads: CSASGPAGYGYTF. The CDR3, as DNA: TGCAGTGCTAGTGGTCCCGCGGGCTATGGCTACACCTTC.